At least ten counts were recorded for the clone carrying this T cell receptor beta chain. The CDR3 runs to 14 residues. V was pared by 7 bases and J by 16 bases, with 16 bases of the junction left unmatched. Preparation of the TCRbeta library was carried out with unique molecular identifiers. TCRdb reprocessed the PCR reads with MiXCR, giving one entry per CDR3 protein. The sample lists approximately 230,000 distinct CDR3 sequences, 20% to 30% occurring once. The sample is drawn from a study of T-cell reconstitution after alpha-beta-depleted transplantation in children. The clonotype comes from a girl between 2 and 10 years old with Fanconi anemia, due to receive a stem cell transplant. This chain links TRBV12-3 or TRBV12-4 with TRBJ2-1; 10 positions match TRBD2. This sample comprised PBMCs, obtained before TCRalphabeta/CD19-depleted stem cell transplant. Written as DNA, the CDR3 is TGTGCCAGCAAACCCGAGCGGGAGGGCCTGTCCCAATTCTTC. It is translated as CASKPEREGLSQFF.